The TCR beta chain under discussion was sequenced for a study of blood T cell repertoires in COVID-19. Study-wide background: Sites across the United States, Italy and Spain contributed samples from acute and convalescent COVID-19.

V lost 0 bases and J lost 5, with 12 bases in between. The CDR3 has 14 residues. Germline-derived CDR1 and CDR2 are SGHRS and YFSETQ. Only in-frame clones appear in the TCRdb table, and some are missing; sequencing was by immunoSEQ multiplex PCR. The sample consists of around 300,000 clones, around 90% of them appearing once. The rearrangement joins TRBV5-1 to TRBJ2-7; D might be TRBD1 (5 bases). This receptor was taken from a man in his forties or fifties with acute or convalescent COVID-19. The sample taken for sequencing was peripheral blood. DNA for the CDR3: TGCGCCAGCAGCTTGGCTACCCAGGGTGACGAGCAGTACTTC. This codes for CASSLATQGDEQYF.